Described below is a single T cell receptor (beta chain) sequence and its context. Preparation of the TCRbeta library involved a method that used unique molecular identifiers. TCRdb passed the PCR reads through MiXCR, listing each CDR3 protein once. This table has over 150,000 distinct CDR3 sequences, roughly 11% appearing once. Unmatched junction bases numbered 4, after V lost 4 bases and J lost 1 base. The CDR3 is 15 residues long. Looked up from germline, CDR1 is WNHNN and CDR2 is SYGVQD (reference sequence). This record comes from a study of T-cell reconstitution after alpha-beta-depleted transplantation in children.

This TCR was sampled from a boy aged 2 to 10 with acute myeloid leukemia, due to receive a stem cell transplant. This chain uses TRBV10-1 with TRBJ2-1; 7 nucleotides match TRBD2. This material consisted of PBMCs, taken before TCRalphabeta/CD19-depleted stem cell transplant. For the CDR3, the DNA is TGCGCCAGCAGTGCGGCGGGAGTATCCTACAATGAGCAGTTCTTC. The encoded protein is CASSAAGVSYNEQFF.